A single sample gave rise to the 7 T cell receptor beta chains below, sequenced in a study of beta chain features in type 1 diabetes. Study-wide findings and caveats: Significant though moderate, a shortening of TCRB CDR3s appeared in all four CD4+ subsets of Type 1 diabetes patients.

No cognate antigen is known for these TCRs. What was sequenced were expressed TCRB transcripts, since all of the isolated RNA had been reverse transcribed. Clones were read by immunoSEQ multiplex PCR, and TCRdb kept only the in-frame ones, dropping some. The repertoire consists of roughly 150,000 clones, with 7.8% occurring once and the leading ten covering about 0.9%. Input material: central memory CD4+ T cells from blood. Receptors were obtained from a woman aged 35 to 49 with type 1 diabetes.

This clone has a count of ten or more. This chain uses TRBV29-1 with TRBJ2-5; the D gene is possibly TRBD1 (6 bases). Germline V gene sequence: CDR1 SQVTM, CDR2 ANQGSEA. V lost 6 bases and J lost 4, with 15 bases in between. The CDR3 is 13 amino acids. CDR3 bases: TGCAGCGTCGCGGTGGACAGTCGAGAGACCCAGTACTTC. Encoded protein: CSVAVDSRETQYF.

V is TRBV27 and J is TRBJ2-7, with 12 positions matching TRBD2. This CDR3 contains 21 residues. Germline V gene data show CDR1 as MNHEY and CDR2 as SMNVEV (reference sequence). V shed 4 bases and J 4 bases; nucleotides not matched to a gene: 23. CDR3 in amino acids: CASSYRGRGLAGPKLSYEQYF. CDR3 bases: TGTGCCAGCAGTTACAGGGGACGGGGACTAGCGGGCCCGAAGTTGTCGTACGAGCAGTACTTC.

The rearrangement uses TRBV30 and TRBJ2-7, with D perhaps TRBD2 (7 bases). Trimming stripped 5 bases from V and 4 bases from J, with 18 bases between. The CDR3 spans 14 residues. Germline loops: CDR1 GTSNPN, CDR2 SVGIG (reference sequence). CDR3 sequence (DNA): TGTGCCTGGGGGACTTCGGGGGGCACGTACGAGCAGTACTTC. Protein sequence: CAWGTSGGTYEQYF.

V is TRBV2 and J is TRBJ2-3; 11 bases are shared with TRBD2. The length of the CDR3 is 13 residues. The germline V gene encodes CDR1 SNHLY and CDR2 FYNNEI. Trimming took 5 bases from V and 10 from J; bases not matched to a gene: 5. The CDR3 nucleotides read TGTGCCAGCAGTCCGCGGACTAGCGGGCCGCAGTATTTT. It translates to CASSPRTSGPQYF.

V gene TRBV9 combines with J gene TRBJ2-4; D may be TRBD1 (7 bases). This CDR3 has 15 amino acids. CDR1 is SGDLS, CDR2 YYNGEE, per germline. V was cut by 3 bases and J by 3 bases, with 13 bases left in between. CDR3 sequence (DNA): TGTGCCAGCAGCGCCCGACAGGGAGGCAAAAACATTCAGTACTTC. This sequence encodes CASSARQGGKNIQYF.

This clone was observed at least ten times. The chain combines TRBV10-3 with TRBJ1-1, with a possible D match to TRBD1 (6 bases). The germline V and J ends were trimmed by 0 bases and 1 base, with 15 bases remaining between them. CDR1 ENHRY and CDR2 SYGVKD come from the germline V gene. The CDR3 contains 17 residues. CDR3 residues: CAISESQGVGENTEAFF. The CDR3 DNA sequence: TGTGCCATCAGTGAGTCACAGGGAGTCGGGGAGAACACTGAAGCTTTCTTT.

The chain uses TRBV19 and TRBJ1-2, with D possibly TRBD1 on 6 matching bases. The germline gives CDR1 LNHDA, CDR2 SQIVND (reference sequence). Trimming left V 5 bases short and J 8 bases short, with 21 bases between. The CDR3 totals 15 residues. CDR3 residues: CASSPNSPGAQGYTF. For the CDR3, the DNA is TGTGCCAGTAGTCCAAATAGCCCAGGGGCGCAGGGCTACACCTTC. The full variable domain, its missing parts supplied by reference TRBV19 and TRBJ1-2, is DGGITQSPKYLFRKEGQNVTLSCEQNLNHDAMYWYRQDPGQGLRLIYYSQIVNDFQKGDIAEGYSVSREKKESFPLTVTSAQKNPTAFYLCASSPNSPGAQGYTFGSGTRLTVV.